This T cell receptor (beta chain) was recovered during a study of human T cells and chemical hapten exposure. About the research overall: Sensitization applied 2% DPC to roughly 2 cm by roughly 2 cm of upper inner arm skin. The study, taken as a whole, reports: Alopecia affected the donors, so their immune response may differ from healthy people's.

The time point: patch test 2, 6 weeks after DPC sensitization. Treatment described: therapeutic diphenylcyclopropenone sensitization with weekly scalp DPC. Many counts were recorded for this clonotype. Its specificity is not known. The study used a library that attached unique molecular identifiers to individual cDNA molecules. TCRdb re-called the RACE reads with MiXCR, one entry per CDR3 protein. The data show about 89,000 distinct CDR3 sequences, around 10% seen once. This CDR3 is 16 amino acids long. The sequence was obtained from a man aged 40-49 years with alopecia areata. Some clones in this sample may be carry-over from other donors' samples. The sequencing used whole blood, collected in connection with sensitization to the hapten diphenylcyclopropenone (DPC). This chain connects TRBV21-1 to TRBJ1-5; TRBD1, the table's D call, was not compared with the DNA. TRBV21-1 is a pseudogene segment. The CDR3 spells CASRSIETGGCQPQHF. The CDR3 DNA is TGTGCCAGCAGGTCAATCGAGACAGGGGGCTGTCAGCCCCAGCATTTT.